This T cell receptor (beta chain) was retrieved from a study of blood T cell repertoires in COVID-19. Overall study: PBMCs, B-cell-depleted T cells, or T cells provided the cDNA or gDNA that made up the material.

V lost 7 bases, J lost 4 bases, and 13 bases lay in between. Germline lookup yields CDR1 MDHEN and CDR2 SYDVKM. CDR3 size: 13 residues. As handled by the study authors: Reference gene primer amplification yielded estimated nucleated cell counts. TCRdb's copy holds only in-frame clones and misses some; the assay was immunoSEQ multiplex PCR. V, J and clone size reflect that table, while D and trimming were determined from the DNA. The table has fewer than 85,000 clones, about four fifths seen once. Sequencing input: peripheral blood. The V call is TRBV28, the J call TRBJ2-5; D might be TRBD1 (6 bases). The origin of this receptor is a human donor in a cohort sampled during active COVID-19. In DNA, the CDR3 is TGTGCCAGCATTAACAGGGTGTTAGAGACCCAGTACTTC. It is translated as CASINRVLETQYF.